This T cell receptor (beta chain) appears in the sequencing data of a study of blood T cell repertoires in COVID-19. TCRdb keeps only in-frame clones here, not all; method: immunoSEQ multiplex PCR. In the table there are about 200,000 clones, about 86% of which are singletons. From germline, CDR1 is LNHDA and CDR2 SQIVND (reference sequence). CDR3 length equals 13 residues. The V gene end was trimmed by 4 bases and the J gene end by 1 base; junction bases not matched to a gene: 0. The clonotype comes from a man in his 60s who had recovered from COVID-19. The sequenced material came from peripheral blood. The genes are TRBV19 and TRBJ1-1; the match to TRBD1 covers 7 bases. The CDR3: CASSRTGNTEAFF. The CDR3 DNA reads TGTGCCAGTAGTAGGACAGGGAACACTGAAGCTTTCTTT.